Following are 18 T cell receptor beta chains from one sample sequenced in a study of monozygotic twins with inflammatory bowel disease. No DNA is given; TCRdb re-called the 5' RACE reads and lists each CDR3 protein once. Here the sample table reports about 160,000 distinct CDR3 sequences. The sample comprised blood. These receptors were taken from a human donor with ulcerative colitis or Crohn's disease, or a healthy co-twin of an affected twin (not recorded which).

V usage is TRBV3-1 and J usage is TRBJ2-3; the D call from TCRdb, TRBD2, cannot be confirmed without DNA. Germline assignment: CDR1 LGHDT and CDR2 YNNKEL (reference sequence). The CDR3 sequence is 18 residues long. The CDR3 here is CASSQDLGASGSSDTQYF.

This rearrangement joins TRBV5-1 to TRBJ2-1; TCRdb lists TRBD1, though no DNA is available to test this call. CDR3 length: 16 amino acids. Germline loops: CDR1 SGHRS, CDR2 YFSETQ. The CDR3 reads CASSLGDGNPYNEQFF.

V and J are TRBV7-2 and TRBJ2-7; TCRdb selects TRBD1, and the lack of DNA leaves this call unchecked. Per the germline V gene, CDR1 is SGHTA and CDR2 is FQGNSA. The CDR3 has 16 amino acids. CDR3 protein: CASSFNNGDRAYEQYF.

V usage is TRBV10-3 and J usage is TRBJ2-4; no DNA is available, so the TRBD2 call from TCRdb remains unchecked. Germline loops: CDR1 ENHRY, CDR2 SYGVKD. The CDR3 covers 13 residues. The CDR3 protein is CAIGGDLRNIQYF.

The CDR3 region is CATSDSIPGQGSQETQYF. The rearrangement joins TRBV24-1 to TRBJ2-5; absent DNA, TCRdb's TRBD1 call cannot be checked. CDR3 length: 18 amino acids. Germline V gives CDR1 KGHDR, CDR2 SFDVKD.

The chain has TRBV4-3 and TRBJ2-3; with no DNA, the TCRdb D assignment of TRBD2 cannot be verified. Germline V lookup: CDR1 LGHNA, CDR2 YSLEER. CDR3 size: 18 residues. CDR3 region: CASSQDASTSGVTDTQYF.

The chain carries TRBV19 and TRBJ1-1; TCRdb indicates TRBD1, and absent DNA this call remains unverified. Germline V gives CDR1 LNHDA, CDR2 SQIVND (reference sequence). The CDR3 sequence is 13 residues long. Here the CDR3 reads CASRWAENTEAFF.

The J gene is TRBJ2-1, the V gene TRBV6-5; TCRdb's D call, TRBD2, is unchecked because there is no DNA. The CDR3 covers 15 residues. Per the germline V gene, CDR1 is MNHEY and CDR2 is SVGAGI. This CDR3 reads CASSYGGGRFNEQFF.

This sequence joins TRBV5-4 and TRBJ2-1; lacking DNA, the TRBD1 call made by TCRdb goes unchecked. This CDR3 is 14 amino acids long. Germline CDR1 and CDR2: SGHNT and YYREEE (reference sequence). CDR3 protein: CASHWRGIGNEQFF.

CDR3 residues: CASSFALGGYGYTF. The chain is built from TRBV5-1 and TRBJ1-2; the D call from TCRdb, TRBD1, cannot be confirmed without DNA. Germline values: CDR1 SGHRS, CDR2 YFSETQ. This CDR3 has 14 amino acids.

V usage is TRBV7-9 and J usage is TRBJ1-2; TCRdb proposes TRBD1, but this gene call is untestable without DNA. The CDR3 consists of 16 residues. The germline CDR1 and CDR2 sequences are SEHNR and FQNEAQ (reference sequence). The CDR3 sequence: CAVEGGKQGWDYGYTF.

This chain joins TRBV11-2 and TRBJ2-6; checking the TCRdb D call of TRBD1 is not possible without DNA. The CDR3 runs to 20 residues. The germline gives CDR1 SGHAT, CDR2 FQNNGV. The CDR3 region is CASSYRGLGQGKSGANVLTF. The full variable domain, with the rest looked up from reference TRBV11-2 and TRBJ2-6, is EAGVAQSPRYKIIEKRQSVAFWCNPISGHATLYWYQQILGQGPKLLIQFQNNGVVDDSQLPKDRFSAERLKGVDSTLKIQPAKLEDSAVYLCASSYRGLGQGKSGANVLTFGAGSRLTVL.

This CDR3 is CASSLLRDPYNEQFF. The chain links TRBV18 to TRBJ2-1; TCRdb reports TRBD2, a call that lacks DNA to check it against. The germline V gene encodes CDR1 KGHSH and CDR2 LQKENI. The CDR3 covers 15 residues.

The chain joins TRBV10-2 to TRBJ2-2; lacking DNA, the TRBD2 call made by TCRdb goes unchecked. CDR3 length: 15 residues. Germline V gene data show CDR1 as WSHSY and CDR2 as SAAADI. CDR3 residues: CASKAGGMATGELFF.

This chain joins TRBV20-1 and TRBJ2-7. Looked up from germline, CDR1 is DFQATT and CDR2 is SNEGSKA (reference sequence). The CDR3 has 14 residues. CDR3 sequence reads: CSARGDFLSYEQYF.

The rearrangement uses TRBV5-1 and TRBJ2-2. Per the germline V gene, CDR1 is SGHRS and CDR2 is YFSETQ. This CDR3 spans 16 amino acids. CDR3 sequence: CASSLAVLSNTGELFF. The whole variable domain, remainder taken from reference TRBV5-1 and TRBJ2-2, is KAGVTQTPRYLIKTRGQQVTLSCSPISGHRSVSWYQQTPGQGLQFLFEYFSETQRNKGNFPGRFSGRQFSNSRSEMNVSTLELGDSALYLCASSLAVLSNTGELFFGEGSRLTVL.

The chain combines TRBV28 with TRBJ2-1; TCRdb selects TRBD2, and the lack of DNA leaves this call unchecked. The CDR3 runs to 16 residues. Germline CDR1 reads MDHEN; CDR2 reads SYDVKM. CDR3 protein: CASSFLAGGIYNEQFF.

The chain employs TRBV20-1 and TRBJ2-7; the D gene TCRdb calls, TRBD1, cannot be checked with no DNA. This CDR3 is built from 16 residues. Germline values: CDR1 DFQATT, CDR2 SNEGSKA (reference sequence). CDR3 sequence reads: CSAPPAVAGKSYEQYF.